This T cell receptor beta chain was retrieved from a study of blood T cell repertoires in COVID-19. Study context: Samples came from the United States, Italy and Spain, spanning acute and convalescent COVID-19. The cDNA or gDNA used as material had been derived from T cells, B-cell-depleted T cells, or PBMCs.

As handled by the study authors: Quantification of nucleated cells was approximated via reference gene primer amplification. Using immunoSEQ multiplex PCR, the repertoire was profiled, and TCRdb retains in-frame clones only, with some absent. V, J and clone size are taken as reported in that table, and D and trimming were inferred from the DNA itself. The data contain 200,000 to 300,000 clones, 84% of them singletons. The sequencing sample was made of peripheral blood. This TCR derives from a man in his 60s with acute or convalescent COVID-19.

CDR3 nucleotide sequence: TGTGCCAGCAGGGACAGGGGAACTTCCTACGAGCAGTACTTC. It translates to CASRDRGTSYEQYF. This chain connects TRBV6-5 to TRBJ2-7; 9 bases are a match to TRBD1. The germline V gene encodes CDR1 MNHEY and CDR2 SVGAGI. V was pared by 6 bases and J by 1 base, with 4 bases of the junction left unmatched. The CDR3 runs 14 residues.